This T cell receptor beta chain was observed in a study of cytomegalovirus exposure and HLA in healthy donors. Study-wide points: TRBV6-2, TRBV6-3 and some other V segments were excluded as indistinguishable. The authors listed roughly 150 TCR beta chains as cytomegalovirus-associated. A missense variant in DCLRE1C was later tied to TCR beta V- and J-gene trimming.

Comments on this clone: Its antigen remains unknown.

Germline-derived CDR1 and CDR2 are MGHRA and YSYEKL. V lost 0 bases, J lost 5 bases, and 10 bases stayed unmatched. This CDR3 region has 16 residues. PCR involved 60 Vbeta and 13 Jbeta primers. Here immunoSEQ multiplex PCR was the method, and the copy in TCRdb shows in-frame clones only, minus some. Among over 75,000 clones listed, about three quarters were seen once. The sequencing input was PBMCs. The clonotype was recovered from a man aged 50-60 years in good health and CMV-seropositive. The chain has TRBV4-1 and TRBJ2-7; TRBD1 matches 7 bases. The chain's CDR3 is CASSQEGTAVLNEQYF. In DNA, the CDR3 is TGCGCCAGCAGCCAAGAGGGGACAGCCGTACTAAACGAGCAGTACTTC.